What follows are 18 T cell receptor beta chains derived from one specimen sequenced in a study of T cell responses to AZD1222 COVID-19 vaccine (dated by TCRdb to about 2021). The library was prepared using the immunoSEQ multiplex PCR assay. Entries here come from immuneACCESS through TCRdb and include only in-frame sequences with V and J called. Some clones fail to appear in such tables; in the studies checked, an unresolved V gene covers under half of the shortfall, and the cause of the remainder is unknown. Within this sample are around 170,000 clones, with approximately 91% of them counted one time only. Roughly 0.98% of the sample lies in the top ten. The sample's time point label, decoded: baseline before first vaccination. Sample: peripheral blood, taken on day 0 of AZD1222 vaccination. All receptors derive from an adult in good health.

The chain joins TRBV9 to TRBJ2-3; D is uncertain. The CDR3 totals 15 residues. From germline, CDR1 is SGDLS and CDR2 YYNGEE. Trimming cost V 4 bases and J 0 bases, with 12 bases left between them. The CDR3 is CASSQRQISTDTQYF. In DNA form, the CDR3 reads TGTGCCAGCAGCCAAAGGCAGATTAGCACAGATACGCAGTATTTT.

The chain has TRBV7-9 and TRBJ1-6, with D unresolved. CDR1 and CDR2 (germline): SEHNR, FQNEAQ (reference sequence). The V end was cut by 5 bases, the J end by 7 bases, with 15 bases between. The CDR3 length is 15 residues. The CDR3 here is CASSAPGISNSPLHF. The CDR3 DNA reads TGTGCCAGCAGCGCACCCGGGATCTCAAATTCACCCCTCCACTTT.

The DNA for the CDR3 is TGTGCCAGCAGCTCCCATCTGGGAGAGACCCAGTACTTC. This encodes CASSSHLGETQYF. The V and J genes are TRBV9 and TRBJ2-5; unclear D gene. This CDR3 contains 13 residues. Germline lookup yields CDR1 SGDLS and CDR2 YYNGEE. V was cut by 4 bases and J by 4 bases, with 11 bases left in between.

This chain connects TRBV9 to TRBJ2-2, with D hard to call. This CDR3 is built from 14 residues. Germline assignment: CDR1 SGDLS and CDR2 YYNGEE. V was clipped by 0 bases and J by 8 bases, with 11 bases between them. The CDR3 DNA reads TGTGCCAGCAGCGTAGAGGTCTCCGTTGGGGAGCTGTTTTTT. This gives the protein CASSVEVSVGELFF.

V gene TRBV4-1 combines with J gene TRBJ1-1, with D uncertain. V lost 1 base, J lost 1 base, and 7 bases lay in between. CDR3 length equals 14 residues. Germline lookup yields CDR1 MGHRA and CDR2 YSYEKL. For the CDR3, the DNA is TGCGCCAGCAGCCAAGGACGGTCGAACACTGAAGCTTTCTTT. Translation: CASSQGRSNTEAFF.

The chain links TRBV10-3 to TRBJ2-7, with D tentatively TRBD1 (6 bases). The V end lost 7 bases, the J end lost 1 base, and 14 bases lay between the germline ends. Germline V lookup: CDR1 ENHRY, CDR2 SYGVKD. The CDR3 covers 14 residues. CDR3 in amino acids: CAINRQEPSYEQYF. In DNA, the CDR3 is TGTGCCATCAATAGACAGGAGCCTTCCTACGAGCAGTACTTC.

V is TRBV6-1 and J is TRBJ1-6; no definite D call. Germline lookup yields CDR1 MNHNS and CDR2 SASEGT. The CDR3 has 16 amino acids. The V and J ends lost 3 bases and 0 bases respectively, with 9 bases between them. CDR3 protein: CASSDLSLSYNSPLHF. Here the CDR3 DNA reads TGTGCCAGCAGTGATTTGTCCCTCTCCTATAATTCACCCCTCCACTTT.

CDR3 bases: TGTGCCAGCAGTTTGAGGGGACAGAGCTCCTACGAGCAGTACTTC. Its translation is CASSLRGQSSYEQYF. V usage is TRBV27 and J usage is TRBJ2-7, with 7 bases matching TRBD1. This CDR3 has 15 residues. Per the germline V gene, CDR1 is MNHEY and CDR2 is SMNVEV (reference sequence). V lost 3 bases and J lost 0; bases outside the gene matches: 5.

The J gene is TRBJ2-3, the V gene TRBV29-1; 9 bases are a match to TRBD2. Germline V CDR1 and CDR2: SQVTM, ANQGSEA. The CDR3 covers 16 residues. V gave up 4 bases and J gave up 1 base; unmatched junction bases: 9. The CDR3 is CSVAGTSHVGTDTQYF. Here the CDR3 DNA reads TGCAGCGTTGCGGGGACTAGCCATGTTGGCACAGATACGCAGTATTTT.

Points on this clone: Germline and junction disagree at one end, which may indicate a read error. V is TRBV13 and J is TRBJ1-2; D is uncertain. The CDR3 is 13 amino acids. From germline, CDR1 is PRHDT and CDR2 FYEKMQ (reference sequence). CDR3 DNA: TGTGCCAGCAGCCTAGGCCGAGGGTATGGCTACACCTTC. Translated: CASSLGRGYGYTF.

The chain links TRBV28 to TRBJ1-2; D not certain. There are 12 residues in the CDR3. Deletions cut 3 bases from V and 8 bases from J, with 10 bases between. Germline V gene lookup returns CDR1 MDHEN and CDR2 SYDVKM. For the CDR3, the DNA is TGTGCCAGCAGTTTCTGGGTCGGGGGCTACACCTTC. Its translation: CASSFWVGGYTF.

This chain links TRBV19 with TRBJ1-1, with unresolved D. V lost 3 bases, J lost 1 base, and 12 bases lay in between. The length of the CDR3 is 15 residues. Germline CDR1 LNHDA, CDR2 SQIVND (reference sequence). The CDR3 sequence is CASSIQYRGNTEAFF. For the CDR3, the DNA is TGTGCCAGTAGTATCCAATACCGAGGGAACACTGAAGCTTTCTTT. The whole variable domain, filled in from reference TRBV19 and TRBJ1-1, reads DGGITQSPKYLFRKEGQNVTLSCEQNLNHDAMYWYRQDPGQGLRLIYYSQIVNDFQKGDIAEGYSVSREKKESFPLTVTSAQKNPTAFYLCASSIQYRGNTEAFFGQGTRLTVV.

This chain joins TRBV27 and TRBJ1-5; D remains ambiguous. Trimming pared 2 bases from V and 9 bases from J, leaving 8 bases between. This CDR3 comprises 12 residues. The V gene's germline CDR1 is MNHEY and CDR2 SMNVEV (reference sequence). For the CDR3, the DNA is TGTGCCAGCAGTTTACTGACGGGGCCCCAGCATTTT. Translating gives CASSLLTGPQHF.

The V gene is TRBV7-3, the J gene TRBJ1-2; D possibly corresponds to TRBD1 (5 bases). The CDR3 covers 13 residues. V lost 5 bases and J 7 bases, leaving 14 bases between the germline ends. Per germline, CDR1 SGHTA and CDR2 FQGTGA. CDR3: CASSREVGGGYTF. The CDR3 coding sequence is TGTGCCAGCAGCCGGGAGGTGGGGGGTGGCTACACCTTC.

This chain links TRBV7-2 with TRBJ1-1; D may be TRBD1 (6 bases). The CDR3 has 14 residues. CDR1 and CDR2 (germline): SGHTA, FQGNSA. V dropped 4 bases and J dropped 5 bases, with 14 bases sitting between them. CDR3: CASSSRQVKTEAFF. Here the CDR3 DNA reads TGTGCCAGCAGCTCAAGACAGGTAAAAACTGAAGCTTTCTTT.

This rearrangement joins TRBV7-9 to TRBJ1-5; D gene unclear. The CDR3 has 14 amino acids. V was clipped by 5 bases and J by 0 bases, with 8 bases between them. Germline-derived CDR1 and CDR2 are SEHNR and FQNEAQ (reference sequence). CDR3 DNA: TGTGCCAGCAGCCTGACTGGTAGCAATCAGCCCCAGCATTTT. Residues: CASSLTGSNQPQHF.

CDR3 residues: CSVDGGRLLAGPPNTQYF. The DNA of the CDR3 is TGCAGCGTTGATGGGGGAAGATTACTAGCGGGGCCTCCCAATACGCAGTATTTT. V is TRBV29-1 and J is TRBJ2-3; 10 bases match TRBD2. V was clipped by 3 bases and J by 7 bases; unmatched bases: 19. This CDR3 is built from 18 residues. Germline V gives CDR1 SQVTM, CDR2 ANQGSEA.

This clone was seen only once. The V and J genes are TRBV10-3 and TRBJ2-7, with 9 bases fitting TRBD1. The germline V gene has CDR1 ENHRY and CDR2 SYGVKD. The CDR3 spans 14 residues. Germline trimming cut 4 bases from V and 4 bases from J; bases unmatched to any gene: 5. CDR3 in amino acids: CAISGGQGGYEQYF. CDR3 nucleotides: TGTGCCATCAGTGGGGGACAGGGTGGTTACGAGCAGTACTTC.